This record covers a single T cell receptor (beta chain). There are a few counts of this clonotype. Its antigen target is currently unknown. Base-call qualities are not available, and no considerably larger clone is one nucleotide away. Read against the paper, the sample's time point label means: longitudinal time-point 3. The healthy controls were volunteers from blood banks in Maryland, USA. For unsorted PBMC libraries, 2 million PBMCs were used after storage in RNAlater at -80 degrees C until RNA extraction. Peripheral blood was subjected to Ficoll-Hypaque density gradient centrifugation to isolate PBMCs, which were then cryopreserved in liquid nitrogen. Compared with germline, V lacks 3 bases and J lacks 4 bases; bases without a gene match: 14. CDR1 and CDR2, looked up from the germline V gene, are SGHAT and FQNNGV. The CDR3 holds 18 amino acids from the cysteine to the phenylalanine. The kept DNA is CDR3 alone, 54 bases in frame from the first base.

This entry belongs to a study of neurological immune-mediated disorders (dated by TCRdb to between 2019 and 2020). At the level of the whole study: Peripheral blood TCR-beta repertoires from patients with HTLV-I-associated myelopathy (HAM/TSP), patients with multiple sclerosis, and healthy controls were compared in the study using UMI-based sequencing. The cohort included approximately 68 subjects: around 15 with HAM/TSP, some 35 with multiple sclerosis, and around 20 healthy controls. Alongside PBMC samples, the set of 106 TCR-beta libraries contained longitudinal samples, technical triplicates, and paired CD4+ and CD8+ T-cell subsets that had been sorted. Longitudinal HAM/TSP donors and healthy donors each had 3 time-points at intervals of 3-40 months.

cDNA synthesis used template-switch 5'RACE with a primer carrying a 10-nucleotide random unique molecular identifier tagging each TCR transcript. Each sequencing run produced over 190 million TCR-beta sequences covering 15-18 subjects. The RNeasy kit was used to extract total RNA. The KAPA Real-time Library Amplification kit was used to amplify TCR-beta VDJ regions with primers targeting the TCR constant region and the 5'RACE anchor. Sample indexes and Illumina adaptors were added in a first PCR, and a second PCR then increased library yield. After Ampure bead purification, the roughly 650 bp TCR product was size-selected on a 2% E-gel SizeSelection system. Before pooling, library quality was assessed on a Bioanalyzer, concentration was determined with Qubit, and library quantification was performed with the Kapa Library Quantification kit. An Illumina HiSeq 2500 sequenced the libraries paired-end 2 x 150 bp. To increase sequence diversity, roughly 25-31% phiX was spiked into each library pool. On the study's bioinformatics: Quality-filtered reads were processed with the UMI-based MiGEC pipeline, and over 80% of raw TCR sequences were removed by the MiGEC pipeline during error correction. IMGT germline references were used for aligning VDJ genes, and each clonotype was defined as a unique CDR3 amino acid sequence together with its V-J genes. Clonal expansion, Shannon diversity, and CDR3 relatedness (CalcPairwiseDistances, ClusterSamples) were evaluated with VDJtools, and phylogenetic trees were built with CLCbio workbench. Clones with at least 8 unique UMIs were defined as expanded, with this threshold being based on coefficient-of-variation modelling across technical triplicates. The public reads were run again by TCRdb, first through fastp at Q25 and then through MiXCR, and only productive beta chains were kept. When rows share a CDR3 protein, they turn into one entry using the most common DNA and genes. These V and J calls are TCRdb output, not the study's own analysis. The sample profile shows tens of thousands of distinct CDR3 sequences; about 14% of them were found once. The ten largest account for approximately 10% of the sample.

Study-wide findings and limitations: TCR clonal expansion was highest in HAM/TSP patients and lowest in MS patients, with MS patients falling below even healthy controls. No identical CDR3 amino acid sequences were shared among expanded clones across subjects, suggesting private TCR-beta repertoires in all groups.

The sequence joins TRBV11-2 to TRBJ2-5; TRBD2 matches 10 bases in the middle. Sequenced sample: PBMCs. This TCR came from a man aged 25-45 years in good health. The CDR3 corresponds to CASSFSPSSGSGGETQYF. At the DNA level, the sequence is TGTGCCAGCAGCTTCTCTCCCTCTAGCGGGAGTGGGGGAGAGACCCAGTACTTC.